This TCR beta chain derives from a study of regulatory T cells in long-lasting Graves disease (dated by TCRdb to the early 2020s). Some background on the complete study: To count as having persistent Graves' disease, a patient had to have received antithyroid drug treatment for over 5 years with TSH receptor autoantibodies remaining persistently positive. A total of about 35 samples underwent TCR sequencing, from 13 patients with persistent Graves' disease and about 20 patients with newly diagnosed Graves' disease. On average, persistent Graves' disease patients in the clinical cohort had been on antithyroid drugs for eight to twelve years. The study was registered as a clinical trial and conducted in China. Patients with persistent Graves' disease were compared with patients with newly diagnosed Graves' disease using TCR sequencing and RNA sequencing of peripheral blood.

The sample holds many counts of this clonotype. It has no known antigen specificity. Per-base qualities were not stored, and no clone one base away is much larger. What this sample's time point label stands for: persistent/refractory GD, antithyroid drugs over 5 years with positive TRAb. For both TCR sequencing and RNA sequencing, RNA was extracted from PBMCs in TRIzol. The diagnosis of Graves' disease followed American Thyroid Association guidelines. Patients were recruited from an endocrinology department in Xi'an, China. From each patient, approximately 9 milliliters of peripheral blood was collected into an EDTA anticoagulant tube. Ficoll Paque Plus density gradient separation was used to isolate PBMCs, and no additional T cell sorting was done. RNA quality was checked with an Agilent 2100 Bioanalyzer and agarose gel, and concentration with a NanoDrop 2000. Library preparation was by multiplex PCR. Sequencer: Illumina HiSeq 4000. TCR beta libraries were built with iRepertoire HTBI primers and Arm-PCR amplification of CDR3 regions. Before sequencing, the PCR products underwent gel purification. Concerning the study's data processing: Gene usage analysis of CDR3 amino acid clonotypes relied on the approximately 68 TRBV and 13 to 15 TRBJ segments identified across samples. Filtered high-quality paired reads were merged into contigs using COPE and FqMerger. BLAST was used to align contigs to the IMGT TRBV, TRBD and TRBJ reference genes, and CDR3 was defined following IMGT. Clonotypes above 0.1% frequency were classified as highly expanded clones. Repertoire diversity was measured by Shannon entropy, and V-J evenness by the Gini coefficient. Public clonotypes were defined as clonotypes shared by more than one individual. TCRdb trimmed the raw reads at Q25, called clones with MiXCR and kept productive beta chains. Duplicate CDR3 protein sequences are folded into a single record with the most common DNA and genes. The V and J calls shown here were made by TCRdb, not taken from the authors' results. This sample gives nearly 350,000 distinct CDR3 sequences in total; around a fifth of them show up just once. The ten largest clones capture less than 35% of the sample.

Its CDR3 holds 15 amino acids, cysteine through phenylalanine. The read is trimmed to its CDR3 DNA, 45 bases read in frame from base 1. Sequences MDHEN (CDR1) and SYDVKM (CDR2) are obtained from the germline V gene. V is clipped by 4 bases and J by 7 bases, and the sequence between their germline boundaries is 17 bases long. Results and caveats for the whole study, not just this receptor: Patients with persistent disease shared more public clonotypes (approximately 2,500) than newly diagnosed patients did (approximately 1,000). Lower TCR Shannon entropy and fewer highly expanded clones were observed in persistent Graves' disease patients than in newly diagnosed patients, which suggested clonal expansion. Sequencing and analysis were restricted to the TCR beta chain. TRBV28, TRBJ1-2 and TRBJ2-5 were preferentially used in persistent disease, while TRBV20-1 and TRBJ2-1 were favored in newly diagnosed disease. Because the primary lesion, thyroid tissue, could not be accessed, the study looked at peripheral blood alone. The small sample size was acknowledged by the authors as a limitation that may reduce accuracy.

The rearranged chain carries TRBV28 and TRBJ1-5; the D segment cannot be called with confidence. The receptor was isolated from a female donor with Graves disease. The input for sequencing was peripheral blood mononuclear cells (PBMCs), taken when the disease was refractory, from a patient treated with antithyroid drugs. Here is the DNA: TGTGCCAGCAGTTCTCCCCAGGCGACGGGGCAGCCCCAGCATTTT. Protein translation: CASSSPQATGQPQHF.